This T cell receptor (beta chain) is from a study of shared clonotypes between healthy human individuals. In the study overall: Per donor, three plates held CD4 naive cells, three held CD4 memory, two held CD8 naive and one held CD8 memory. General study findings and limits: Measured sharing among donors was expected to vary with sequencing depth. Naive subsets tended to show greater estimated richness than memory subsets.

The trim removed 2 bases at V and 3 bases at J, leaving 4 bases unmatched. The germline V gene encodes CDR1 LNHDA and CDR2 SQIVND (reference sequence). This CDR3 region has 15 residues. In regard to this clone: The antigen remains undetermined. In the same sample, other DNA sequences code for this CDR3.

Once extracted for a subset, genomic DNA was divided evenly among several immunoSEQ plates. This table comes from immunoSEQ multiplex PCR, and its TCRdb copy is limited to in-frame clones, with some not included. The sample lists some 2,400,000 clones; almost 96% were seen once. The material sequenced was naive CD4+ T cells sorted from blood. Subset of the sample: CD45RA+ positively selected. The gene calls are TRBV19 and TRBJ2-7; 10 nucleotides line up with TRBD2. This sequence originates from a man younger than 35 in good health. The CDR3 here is CASSILAGDDYEQYF. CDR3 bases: TGTGCCAGTAGTATACTAGCGGGAGATGACTACGAGCAGTACTTC.